One and the same sample provided the 11 T cell receptor beta chains below, sequenced in a study of T cell responses to AZD1222 COVID-19 vaccine. Assay used: immunoSEQ multiplex PCR; TCRdb lists only in-frame clones, some missing. The sample has about 120,000 clones, roughly 84% seen once. Sequencing used peripheral blood, obtained on day 0 of AZD1222 vaccination. These receptors came from an adult in good health.

The V and J genes are TRBV30 and TRBJ1-6; no reliable D call. Germline loops: CDR1 GTSNPN, CDR2 SVGIG (reference sequence). V shed 0 bases and J shed 7 bases, with 7 bases lying between them. CDR3 length: 13 amino acids. Here the CDR3 DNA reads TGTGCCTGGAGTGTAAACGGGAATTCACCCCTCCACTTT. Its protein product is CAWSVNGNSPLHF.

V gene TRBV12-3 or TRBV12-4 combines with J gene TRBJ2-7; D not resolved. Trimming took off 2 bases at V and 6 bases at J, with 11 bases between the two ends. The CDR3 loop spans 13 amino acids. This chain's CDR3 is CASSLTVMGEQYF. The CDR3 coding sequence is TGTGCCAGCAGTTTAACGGTCATGGGCGAGCAGTACTTC.

The rearrangement links TRBV19 to TRBJ2-7; 8 positions agree with TRBD2. The germline gives CDR1 LNHDA, CDR2 SQIVND (reference sequence). The V and J ends lost 3 bases and 3 bases, in that order; junction bases with no gene match: 4. The CDR3 is 14 residues long. CDR3 amino acids: CASSMTGGNYEQYF. In DNA, the CDR3 is TGTGCCAGTAGTATGACGGGAGGGAACTACGAGCAGTACTTC.

The genes are TRBV28 and TRBJ2-7, with D perhaps TRBD2 (6 bases). The V and J ends lost 6 bases and 7 bases respectively, with 13 bases between them. Germline V gene lookup returns CDR1 MDHEN and CDR2 SYDVKM. CDR3 length: 12 amino acids. The CDR3: CASSQRGWEQYF. CDR3 coding DNA: TGTGCCAGCAGCCAACGGGGGTGGGAGCAGTACTTC.

This CDR3 reads CASSPGGGYTGELFF. For the CDR3, the DNA is TGTGCCAGCAGCCCAGGAGGGGGGTACACCGGGGAGCTGTTTTTT. The V call is TRBV9, the J call TRBJ2-2, with D perhaps TRBD1 or TRBD2 (6 bases each). The CDR3 extends over 15 amino acids. The germline gives CDR1 SGDLS, CDR2 YYNGEE. V gave up 4 bases and J gave up 3 bases, with 13 bases separating them.

The rearrangement joins TRBV4-1 to TRBJ2-3, with TRBD2 as a possible D gene (5 bases). From germline, CDR1 is MGHRA and CDR2 YSYEKL. The CDR3 totals 16 residues. V was shortened by 0 bases and J by 5 bases, with 15 bases between the two germline ends. The CDR3 loop is CASSQDRLALGDTQYF. CDR3 nucleotide sequence: TGCGCCAGCAGCCAAGACCGGCTAGCCTTGGGAGATACGCAGTATTTT.

This chain joins TRBV19 and TRBJ2-7, with D possibly TRBD2 on 5 matching bases. The CDR3 spans 14 residues. The V and J ends lost 6 bases and 2 bases respectively, with 14 bases between them. CDR1 and CDR2 (germline): LNHDA, SQIVND (reference sequence). This CDR3 reads CASRRTGGPYEQYF. As DNA, the CDR3 is TGTGCCAGTAGAAGGACTGGCGGCCCCTACGAGCAGTACTTC.

This chain connects TRBV3-1 (or the pseudogene TRBV3-2) to TRBJ1-5, with no clear D. The germline V and J ends were trimmed by 3 bases and 4 bases, with 7 bases remaining between them. The CDR3 loop spans 13 amino acids. Looked up from germline, CDR1 is LGHDT and CDR2 is YNNKEL (reference sequence). This CDR3 reads CASSQMANQPQHF. Here the CDR3 DNA reads TGTGCCAGCAGCCAGATGGCGAATCAGCCCCAGCATTTT.

V and J are TRBV6-1 and TRBJ1-3; no clear D. The CDR3 is 16 amino acids. The germline CDR1 and CDR2 sequences are MNHNS and SASEGT. Trimming left V 0 bases short and J 0 bases short, with 9 bases between. Here the CDR3 DNA reads TGTGCCAGCAGTGAAGCCGGGTCTCACTCTGGAAACACCATATATTTT. Translated: CASSEAGSHSGNTIYF.

CDR3 in amino acids: CASRPRHGGLSTDTQYF. The CDR3 region has the DNA TGTGCCAGCAGACCCCGGCACGGGGGCCTAAGCACAGATACGCAGTATTTT. V and J are TRBV7-8 and TRBJ2-3; D is possibly TRBD1 or TRBD2 (6 bases each). Germline CDR1 reads SGHVS; CDR2 reads FQNEAQ. Trimming shortened V by 6 bases and J by 0 bases, and 19 bases separated the two germline ends. This CDR3 comprises 17 residues. Combining the CDR3 with reference TRBV7-8 and TRBJ2-3 gives the whole variable domain GAGVSQSPRYKVAKRGQDVALRCDPISGHVSLFWYQQALGQGPEFLTYFQNEAQLDKSGLPSDRFFAERPEGSVSTLKIQRTQQEDSAVYLCASRPRHGGLSTDTQYFGPGTRLTVL.

V usage is TRBV4-1 and J usage is TRBJ2-4; no firm D call. Trimming shortened V by 3 bases and J by 3 bases, and 9 bases separated the two germline ends. The CDR3 totals 14 residues. Per the germline V gene, CDR1 is MGHRA and CDR2 is YSYEKL. The CDR3 protein is CASSQVSGKNIQYF. The CDR3 region has the DNA TGCGCCAGCAGCCAGGTTTCTGGCAAAAACATTCAGTACTTC.